One and the same sample provided the 28 T cell receptor beta chains below, sequenced in a study of a mutant IDH1 vaccine in newly diagnosed glioma. Clones were read by immunoSEQ multiplex PCR, and TCRdb kept only the in-frame ones, dropping some. The data show 75,000 to 100,000 clones, over 70% seen once. Time point defined: baseline, week 1 (first vaccination visit). Treatment of the sample: pre-vaccination baseline after standard-of-care therapy. This material consisted of PBMCs, taken from a glioma patient treated with radiotherapy, temozolomide or both. The source of these receptors is a man aged 40-50 years with glioma. Some clones in this sample may be carry-over from other donors' samples.

The chain couples TRBV7-2 to TRBJ2-5; tentative D call: TRBD2 (6 bases). The germline V gene encodes CDR1 SGHTA and CDR2 FQGNSA. The CDR3 is made up of 15 amino acids. V lost 4 bases to trimming and J lost 5 bases, with 17 bases between them. The CDR3 DNA reads TGTGCCAGCAGCTCCCAGGTCAGCCGGGGGGAGACCCAGTACTTC. Protein product: CASSSQVSRGETQYF.

The J gene is TRBJ1-3, the V gene TRBV6-5; 10 nucleotides align to TRBD1. The CDR3 covers 15 residues. The germline V gene has CDR1 MNHEY and CDR2 SVGAGI. With 6 bases clipped from V and 4 bases from J, the junction kept 6 bases outside the gene matches. The CDR3 spells CASRRDRGGGNTIYF. In DNA form, the CDR3 reads TGTGCCAGCAGGCGGGACAGGGGTGGGGGAAACACCATATATTTT.

V is TRBV30 and J is TRBJ1-6; 10 bases align to TRBD1. V lost 3 bases, J lost 10 bases, and 9 bases stayed unmatched. Germline CDR1 reads GTSNPN; CDR2 reads SVGIG (reference sequence). The CDR3 is 15 residues long. The CDR3 region is CAWSPDRGRVSPLHF. The CDR3 DNA sequence: TGTGCCTGGAGCCCCGACAGGGGGCGAGTATCACCCCTCCACTTT.

The table lists this clone with a count of one. The chain combines TRBV4-1 with TRBJ2-1; D not resolved. The CDR3 sequence is 15 residues long. Germline V CDR1 and CDR2: MGHRA, YSYEKL. With 1 base removed from V and 4 bases from J, the gap between germline ends came to 11 bases. CDR3 coding DNA: TGCGCCAGCAGCCAAGGGACGTACCCATACAATGAGCAGTTCTTC. Its protein is CASSQGTYPYNEQFF.

The V gene is TRBV29-1, the J gene TRBJ1-1; possible D gene TRBD1, 5 bases. CDR3 length: 11 amino acids. V was cut by 7 bases and J by 7 bases, with 13 bases left in between. Looked up from germline, CDR1 is SQVTM and CDR2 is ANQGSEA. CDR3 sequence reads: CSATLGGEAFF. The DNA for the CDR3 is TGCAGCGCCACGCTGGGGGGTGAAGCTTTCTTT.

The rearrangement joins TRBV6-5 to TRBJ1-2; D uncertain. The germline gives CDR1 MNHEY, CDR2 SVGAGI. The CDR3 is 14 amino acids. With 6 bases removed from V and 0 bases from J, the gap between germline ends came to 11 bases. The CDR3 region is CASSLGFANYGYTF. In DNA form, the CDR3 reads TGTGCCAGCAGCCTGGGTTTCGCTAACTATGGCTACACCTTC.

CDR3 in DNA: TGTGCCAGCACGGGACCGAACACCGGGGAGCTGTTTTTT. It is translated as CASTGPNTGELFF. The chain carries TRBV5-4 and TRBJ2-2; possibly TRBD1 or TRBD2 for D (5 bases each). CDR3 length equals 13 residues. Per germline, CDR1 SGHNT and CDR2 YYREEE (reference sequence). V lost 6 bases and J 0 bases, leaving 6 bases between the germline ends.

The chain carries TRBV5-1 and TRBJ1-1, with 7 bases matching TRBD1. Trimming removed 0 bases from V and 5 bases from J; junction bases left unmatched: 4. The germline gives CDR1 SGHRS, CDR2 YFSETQ. The CDR3 length is 14 residues. The CDR3 DNA reads TGCGCCAGCAGCTTGGAGTCAGGGGGAACTGAAGCTTTCTTT. Translation gives CASSLESGGTEAFF.

The chain recombines TRBV7-9 with TRBJ2-5, with unresolved D. The germline V gene encodes CDR1 SEHNR and CDR2 FQNEAQ (reference sequence). This CDR3 has 15 amino acids. V was cut by 7 bases and J by 4 bases, with 19 bases left in between. CDR3 bases: TGTGCCAGCACCTCAACAGAAACCCCCGGAGAGACCCAGTACTTC. It specifies CASTSTETPGETQYF.

This clone was counted a single time. The chain couples TRBV10-1 to TRBJ2-5, with D possibly TRBD2 on 7 matching bases. Germline V gives CDR1 WNHNN, CDR2 SYGVQD (reference sequence). Between the trimmed V and J ends, which lost 9 bases and 0 bases, there was a span of 11 bases. This CDR3 is built from 13 residues. Here the CDR3 reads CARRGGYQETQYF. CDR3 in DNA: TGCGCCAGAAGGGGGGGGTACCAAGAGACCCAGTACTTC.

The chain links TRBV7-2 to TRBJ2-7, with 7 bases aligning to TRBD2. The CDR3 is 15 residues long. In germline, CDR1 is SGHTA, CDR2 FQGNSA. Trimming removed 2 bases from V and 5 bases from J; junction bases left unmatched: 9. CDR3 nucleotide sequence: TGTGCCAGCAGCTTAAGTCCTAGCGGCGGGAACGAGCAGTACTTC. This sequence encodes CASSLSPSGGNEQYF.

This clone is a singleton in its sample. V is TRBV30 and J is TRBJ1-2; TRBD1 is a possible D gene (5 bases). Per the germline V gene, CDR1 is GTSNPN and CDR2 is SVGIG (reference sequence). The CDR3 runs 15 residues. The V and J ends lost 3 bases and 0 bases respectively, with 14 bases between them. The CDR3 nucleotides read TGTGCCTGGAGCAGCCCCGGAGGGGCTAACTATGGCTACACCTTC. Translating gives CAWSSPGGANYGYTF. Using reference TRBV30 and TRBJ1-2 for the parts outside the CDR3, the full variable domain is SQTIHQWPATLVQPVGSPLSLECTVEGTSNPNLYWYRQAAGRGLQLLFYSVGIGQISSEVPQNLSASRPQDRQFILSSKKLLLSDSGFYLCAWSSPGGANYGYTFGSGTRLTVV.

The chain carries TRBV10-3 and TRBJ2-5, with D tentatively TRBD1 or TRBD2 (5 bases each). CDR3 length: 14 residues. The ends were cut back, 1 base at V and 1 base at J, with 7 bases in the middle. Germline V gene sequence: CDR1 ENHRY, CDR2 SYGVKD. Here the CDR3 reads CAISEFGGQETQYF. The CDR3 region has the DNA TGTGCCATCAGTGAGTTTGGGGGCCAAGAGACCCAGTACTTC.

The gene calls are TRBV19 and TRBJ2-3; the D gene is possibly TRBD2 (6 bases). This CDR3 is built from 13 residues. Germline V gene data show CDR1 as LNHDA and CDR2 as SQIVND (reference sequence). The V and J ends lost 7 bases and 0 bases respectively, with 8 bases between them. The CDR3 region has the DNA TGTGCCAGTATGGCGGGAAGCACAGATACGCAGTATTTT. Its protein product is CASMAGSTDTQYF. The whole variable domain, filled in from reference TRBV19 and TRBJ2-3, reads DGGITQSPKYLFRKEGQNVTLSCEQNLNHDAMYWYRQDPGQGLRLIYYSQIVNDFQKGDIAEGYSVSREKKESFPLTVTSAQKNPTAFYLCASMAGSTDTQYFGPGTRLTVL.

Relative to its sample, this clone is medium-sized. The V call is TRBV27, the J call TRBJ2-2; unclear D gene. The length of the CDR3 is 15 residues. Germline CDR1 is MNHEY and CDR2 is SMNVEV (reference sequence). V was pared by 2 bases and J by 0 bases, with 7 bases between. CDR3 sequence: CASSLGSANTGELFF. As DNA, the CDR3 is TGTGCCAGCAGTTTAGGCAGCGCGAACACCGGGGAGCTGTTTTTT.

The chain has TRBV6-5 and TRBJ1-4, with D hard to call. Germline V gene lookup returns CDR1 MNHEY and CDR2 SVGAGI. The CDR3 runs 12 residues. V gave up 4 bases and J gave up 8 bases, with 8 bases separating them. The CDR3 loop reads CASSFQSEKLFF. For the CDR3, the DNA is TGTGCCAGCAGTTTCCAGAGCGAAAAACTGTTTTTT.

Notes on this clone: The sample contains more than one DNA sequence encoding this CDR3. The chain is built from TRBV2 and TRBJ2-7; TRBD2 aligns across 13 bases. Germline CDR1 is SNHLY and CDR2 is FYNNEI. The length of the CDR3 is 14 residues. Trimming removed 3 bases from V and 4 bases from J; junction bases left unmatched: 0. DNA for the CDR3: TGTGCCAGCAGTGAGGGACTAGCGGGGTACGAGCAGTACTTC. It specifies CASSEGLAGYEQYF.

The gene calls are TRBV9 and TRBJ1-1; TRBD1 matches 10 bases. This CDR3 is built from 15 residues. Trimming removed 4 bases from V and 1 base from J; junction bases left unmatched: 4. From germline, CDR1 is SGDLS and CDR2 YYNGEE. CDR3 coding DNA: TGTGCCAGCAGCACCAGGACAGGGGGGAACACTGAAGCTTTCTTT. Protein: CASSTRTGGNTEAFF.

The chain is built from TRBV6-5 and TRBJ2-5; no firm D call. The J call may be faulty, since TRBJ2-7 better matches the DNA end. The CDR3 has 14 amino acids. Germline V gene sequence: CDR1 MNHEY, CDR2 SVGAGI. CDR3 sequence: CASSSGPLLREQYF. The CDR3 coding sequence is TGTGCCAGCAGTTCCGGTCCACTACTACGCGAGCAGTACTTC.

The V gene is TRBV11-2, the J gene TRBJ1-1, with a possible D match to TRBD1 (5 bases). CDR3 length: 16 amino acids. From germline, CDR1 is SGHAT and CDR2 FQNNGV. Trimming shortened V by 5 bases and J by 3 bases, and 19 bases separated the two germline ends. CDR3 residues: CASSPRARTTYTEAFF. In nucleotides, the CDR3 is TGTGCCAGCAGCCCTAGGGCCCGGACAACTTACACTGAAGCTTTCTTT.

The V call is TRBV7-9, the J call TRBJ2-3; no reliable D call. Germline values: CDR1 SEHNR, CDR2 FQNEAQ (reference sequence). The CDR3 is 15 residues long. Trimming removed 2 bases at V and 2 bases at J, with 11 bases between. CDR3 residues: CASSLLGYDTDTQYF. In DNA, the CDR3 is TGTGCCAGCAGCTTATTGGGGTATGACACAGATACGCAGTATTTT. Filled out from reference TRBV7-9 and TRBJ2-3, the complete variable domain reads DTGVSQNPRHKITKRGQNVTFRCDPISEHNRLYWYRQTLGQGPEFLTYFQNEAQLEKSRLLSDRFSAERPKGSFSTLEIQRTEQGDSAMYLCASSLLGYDTDTQYFGPGTRLTVL.

The rearrangement uses TRBV7-9 and TRBJ2-5; D not certain. The length of the CDR3 is 14 residues. Germline values: CDR1 SEHNR, CDR2 FQNEAQ (reference sequence). Deletions cut 2 bases from V and 3 bases from J, with 10 bases between. The DNA of the CDR3 is TGTGCCAGCAGCTTAAGAGACCCCAAAGAGACCCAGTACTTC. Translation: CASSLRDPKETQYF.

The gene calls are TRBV29-1 and TRBJ1-2, with a possible D match to TRBD1 (6 bases). The germline gives CDR1 SQVTM, CDR2 ANQGSEA. The CDR3 runs to 14 residues. The V end was cut by 1 base, the J end by 3 bases, with 12 bases between. The CDR3 DNA sequence: TGCAGCGTTGAAGGGACAGAGGGGGACTATGGCTACACCTTC. This sequence encodes CSVEGTEGDYGYTF. Together with reference TRBV29-1 and TRBJ1-2, the CDR3 gives the full variable domain: SAVISQKPSRDICQRGTSLTIQCQVDSQVTMMFWYRQQPGQSLTLIATANQGSEATYESGFVIDKFPISRPNLTFSTLTVSNMSPEDSSIYLCSVEGTEGDYGYTFGSGTRLTVV.

The gene calls are TRBV5-4 and TRBJ2-2; no firm D call. V was cut by 4 bases and J by 6 bases, with 7 bases left in between. The CDR3 consists of 12 residues. Germline V gene data show CDR1 as SGHNT and CDR2 as YYREEE (reference sequence). The CDR3 region is CASSVVAGELFF. CDR3 nucleotide sequence: TGTGCCAGCAGCGTGGTGGCCGGGGAGCTGTTTTTT.

The chain carries TRBV5-4 and TRBJ2-3; D ambiguous. Deletions cut 0 bases from V and 4 bases from J, with 12 bases between. The CDR3 is 15 amino acids. Per the germline V gene, CDR1 is SGHNT and CDR2 is YYREEE (reference sequence). This CDR3 is CASSLAAGQPDTQYF. CDR3 nucleotides: TGTGCCAGCAGCTTGGCGGCAGGCCAGCCAGATACGCAGTATTTT.

V usage is TRBV5-6 and J usage is TRBJ1-1, with 12 bases fitting TRBD1. CDR3 size: 16 residues. Germline trimming cut 0 bases from V and 3 bases from J; bases unmatched to any gene: 3. Looked up from germline, CDR1 is SGHDT and CDR2 is YYEEEE. CDR3 nucleotides: TGTGCCAGCAGCTTGGTGGGACAGGGGGCGCACACTGAAGCTTTCTTT. This encodes CASSLVGQGAHTEAFF.

V gene TRBV6-1 combines with J gene TRBJ2-1, with a weak D call TRBD1 (5 bases). The CDR3 contains 14 residues. The germline V gene has CDR1 MNHNS and CDR2 SASEGT. Trimming pared 2 bases from V and 9 bases from J, leaving 14 bases between. This CDR3 reads CASSEYQGGFEQFF. DNA of the CDR3: TGTGCCAGCAGTGAATACCAGGGTGGATTTGAGCAGTTCTTC.

Concerning this clone: At one of its ends the junction is not consistent with the germline gene, which may arise from a read error. The chain couples TRBV6-5 to TRBJ1-2; 10 bases fit TRBD1. Germline lookup yields CDR1 MNHEY and CDR2 SVGAGI. The CDR3 is made up of 14 amino acids. Here the CDR3 DNA reads TGTGCTAGCAGTGTAGCTCCGGGACAGGGGGGCTACACCTTC. Protein: CASSVAPGQGGYTF.